This T cell receptor beta chain was sequenced for a study of blood T cells in healthy people across ages (dated by TCRdb to the mid-2010s). General notes on the study: Template switching captured roughly one uniquely barcoded TCR beta cDNA molecule per two T cells in model experiments. The study analyzed two additional independent replicas of 1 million unique cDNA reads from the same blood draw for two donors, one aged 18 to 29 and one aged 80 or older. Age-related changes in TCR beta repertoire diversity were measured in the study by deep sequencing normalized with unique cDNA molecular identifiers. Four age groups were formed from the donors: young (average about 15 years), middle-aged (approximately 41), aged (more than 55) and long-lived (about 80).

To prepare the library, 5' RACE was applied. The sample was run on an Illumina HiSeq 2500. A second PCR of 7 to 11 cycles was performed with a sample-barcoded 5' primer and a J-beta primer mix. A template-switch 5' adaptor carrying 12 random nucleotides introduced a unique molecular identifier onto each TCR beta cDNA molecule. At least 2.5 million CDR3-containing paired-end reads were obtained from each sample. The Mint cDNA synthesis kit, primed by a TRBC-specific oligonucleotide, was used to synthesize first-strand cDNA from all RNA. Following uracil-DNA glycosylase treatment, a first 18-cycle PCR with universal primers M1SS and BC2_uni_R was performed on all cDNA. Per the source publication's procedure: Normalization of each sample was performed by random selection of 1 million high-quality reads, each carrying a distinct molecular identifier. Instead of being binned into consensus sequences, reads that shared molecular identifiers were thrown out. MiTCR, run with a Q25 quality threshold and the strictest error-elimination algorithm, handled CDR3 identification, clonotype clustering and error correction. A nonparametric unseen species model with Euler transformation was used to estimate lower-bound total TCR beta diversity. Starting from the raw public reads, TCRdb applied fastp trimming at Q25, assembled clones with MiXCR and retained in-frame beta chains. Every entry covers one CDR3 protein and lists the most common genes and DNA from its rows. TCRdb's processing, not the authors', yielded these V and J calls. This sample gives hundreds of thousands of distinct CDR3 sequences in total; roughly 25% of them show up just once. The ten biggest clones cover 9.4% of the sample.

The germline V gene supplies CDR1 SGHTA and CDR2 FQGTGA. The CDR3 spans 15 residues, from the cysteine through the phenylalanine. Of all the DNA, just the CDR3 is kept, 45 bases in frame from base 1. The donors were some 39 Caucasian individuals from Russia, aged 6 to 90 years, who were systemically healthy. Each donor gave ten milliliters of peripheral blood, collected into EDTA-treated Vacutainer tubes. Ficoll-Paque density-gradient centrifugation was used to isolate PBMCs, with at least 7 million per sample. Total RNA, at least 6 micrograms per sample, was extracted from PBMCs with Trizol reagent. For every donor, flow cytometry on a PBMC aliquot measured the percentage of naive CD45RAhigh/CD27high T cells. Concerning this clonotype: This clone's antigen is unknown. Base qualities are not at hand, and no much larger clone is one base apart.

What the research found in general, with its limitations: Observed TCR beta diversity per million T cells fell roughly linearly with age, and a significant reduction was already apparent by age around 44. Estimates of total diversity based on one million sequenced T cells were considered lower bounds and underestimates. Conclusive comparison of naive and antigen-experienced compartments was prevented by the profiling of bulk unsorted PBMCs. Because donor CMV infection status was unknown, age-related changes in expanded clonotypes were potentially confounded. The percentage of naive T cells measured by flow cytometry correlated strongly with observed TCR beta diversity. Compared with the aged group, more naive CD4+ T cells, fewer expanded clones and increased TCR diversity were shown by the long-lived group, suggesting age selection.

These data were likewise used in another study, on T cells of mothers and their children. As the second publication notes: Nine systemically healthy Caucasian individuals, comprising three mothers and their six children, were included as donors. cDNA synthesis used all of the extracted RNA, with 1.5 ug of RNA in each 15 ul reaction. Sample barcodes and 2-4 random nucleotides were added via the M1S primer in the second PCR. Over 8.5 million TCR beta CDR3 reads were obtained for each mother, and 2.5 million to 3 million reads were obtained for each child. In both related and unrelated pairs, thymic selection shapes the output of TCR recombination in a similar way, with inherited differences having only a minor effect. Related mother-child pairs always showed normalized repertoire overlap that was slightly higher than in unrelated mother-child pairs, though the difference was never significant. With a sensitivity of approximately 100 clones per million clonotypes, no persistent microchimeric T cell clones were detected. In the study, deep NGS was used to compare the TCR beta repertoires of mothers and children, and features distinguishing related mother-child pairs from unrelated individuals were sought. Mothers averaged about 37 +/- 4 years of age and children averaged about 10 +/- 4 years. After adapters were ligated using NEBNext reagents, the libraries underwent 100+100 nt paired-end sequencing on an Illumina HiSeq 2000. To avoid cross-contamination, the mother libraries and the child libraries were prepared a month apart and sequenced in separate runs. Between roughly 500,000 and 2,100,000 distinct TCR beta clonotypes were identified per donor. Naive TCR beta clonotypes were estimated from low-frequency clonotypes matched to each donor's FACS-determined naive share, without sorting.

The V and J genes are TRBV7-3 and TRBJ2-5, and 10 junctional nucleotides match TRBD2. Matching the DNA end better, TRBJ2-1 makes the J call doubtful. This receptor was identified in a boy aged 5 to 17 in good health. The sequencing sample was made of blood. The CDR3 is CASSSLAGGLGEQFF. The nucleotide sequence is given as TGTGCCAGCAGCTCGTTAGCGGGAGGTCTCGGTGAGCAGTTCTTC.